Listed here are 23 T cell receptor beta chains from one sample, sequenced in a study of response to subunit inactivated influenza vaccine. TCRdb re-analysed the RT-PCR reads in MiXCR, keeping a single row per CDR3 protein. The sample has about 780,000 distinct CDR3 sequences, 18% seen once. The material was PBMCs from blood, obtained 5 to 6 days after vaccination. The source is a man aged 45 to 65 who received an inactivated influenza vaccine.

This clonotype was found a few times. This chain joins TRBV6-5 and TRBJ2-3; weak D call: TRBD1 (8 bases). The V end was cut by 3 bases, the J end by 4 bases, with 17 bases between. CDR3 size: 16 residues. The V gene's germline CDR1 is MNHEY and CDR2 SVGAGI. The CDR3 nucleotides are TGTGCCAGCAGTTATAAGAGGACAGGGAGGGCAGATACGCAGTATTTT. As protein: CASSYKRTGRADTQYF.

This clonotype was observed a handful of times. This sequence joins TRBV6-2 or TRBV6-3 and TRBJ2-1; 7 bases fit TRBD1. J gave up 7 bases and V 7 bases, and 10 bases lay outside the gene matches. Germline CDR1 and CDR2: MNHEY and SVGEGT. CDR3 length equals 14 residues. CDR3 DNA: TGTGCCAGCACCTCCGGGACAGAAAGGAATGAGCAGTTCTTC. As protein: CASTSGTERNEQFF.

This clonotype was seen only a few times. This sequence joins TRBV6-2 or TRBV6-3 and TRBJ2-1, with D maybe TRBD1 (6 bases). The CDR3 is 17 residues long. V was clipped by 2 bases and J by 3 bases, with 17 bases between them. Germline V gives CDR1 MNHEY, CDR2 SVGEGT. CDR3 sequence reads: CASSYEVARGYYNEQFF. The CDR3 bases are TGTGCCAGCAGTTACGAGGTAGCCAGGGGATACTACAATGAGCAGTTCTTC.

This clonotype was seen a handful of times. The chain links TRBV28 to TRBJ2-5; 7 bases fit TRBD1. J lost 5 bases, V lost 6 bases, and 9 bases had no gene match. CDR1 is MDHEN, CDR2 SYDVKM, per germline. The CDR3 is made up of 14 amino acids. The chain's CDR3 is CASSTDRVWETQYF. In nucleotides, the CDR3 is TGTGCCAGCAGCACAGACAGGGTTTGGGAGACCCAGTACTTC.

This sequence joins TRBV28 and TRBJ1-1; 9 bases line up with TRBD1. With 6 bases clipped from V and 3 bases from J, the junction kept 8 bases outside the gene matches. In germline, CDR1 is MDHEN, CDR2 SYDVKM. The CDR3 totals 15 residues. The CDR3 region is CASRVPGQGYTEAFF. The DNA for the CDR3 is TGTGCCAGCAGGGTCCCGGGACAGGGCTACACTGAAGCTTTCTTT.

This clonotype was recorded a few times. V is TRBV6-2 or TRBV6-3 and J is TRBJ1-1, with 9 bases matching TRBD1. Germline V gene lookup returns CDR1 MNHEY and CDR2 SVGEGT. The CDR3 extends over 13 amino acids. Germline trimming cut 5 bases from V and 4 bases from J; bases unmatched to any gene: 2. CDR3 DNA: TGTGCCAGCAGTACAGGGGGCGGCACTGAAGCTTTCTTT. Encoded protein: CASSTGGGTEAFF.

This clonotype showed up just a few times. The chain carries TRBV29-1 and TRBJ2-3; TRBD2 agrees at 7 bases. V was clipped by 4 bases and J by 8 bases; unmatched bases: 9. The CDR3 length is 13 residues. CDR1 SQVTM and CDR2 ANQGSEA come from the germline V gene. CDR3 sequence reads: CSVGGTTSGTQYF. DNA of the CDR3: TGCAGCGTTGGCGGGACTACTTCGGGTACGCAGTATTTT.

In its sample, this clonotype was seen many times. The rearrangement uses TRBV29-1 and TRBJ1-1; no reliable D call. From germline, CDR1 is SQVTM and CDR2 ANQGSEA. This CDR3 is 13 amino acids long. V lost 3 bases and J lost 1, with 9 bases in between. CDR3 nucleotides: TGCAGCGTTGATAGACACCAGAACACTGAAGCTTTCTTT. Residues: CSVDRHQNTEAFF. Drawing the rest from reference TRBV29-1 and TRBJ1-1, the complete variable domain is SAVISQKPSRDICQRGTSLTIQCQVDSQVTMMFWYRQQPGQSLTLIATANQGSEATYESGFVIDKFPISRPNLTFSTLTVSNMSPEDSSIYLCSVDRHQNTEAFFGQGTRLTVV.

The rearrangement joins TRBV5-1 to TRBJ1-1, with no clear D. V lost 4 bases, J lost 5 bases, and 18 bases lay in between. From germline, CDR1 is SGHRS and CDR2 YFSETQ. This CDR3 region has 15 residues. The CDR3 coding sequence is TGCGCCAGCAGCAAGGAACAGAATCGAAGGACTGAAGCTTTCTTT. Translated: CASSKEQNRRTEAFF. Full variable domain (remainder filled in from reference TRBV5-1 and TRBJ1-1): KAGVTQTPRYLIKTRGQQVTLSCSPISGHRSVSWYQQTPGQGLQFLFEYFSETQRNKGNFPGRFSGRQFSNSRSEMNVSTLELGDSALYLCASSKEQNRRTEAFFGQGTRLTVV.

The chain has TRBV30 and TRBJ1-1; TRBD1 might be the D (6 bases). V was pared by 4 bases and J by 0 bases, with 12 bases between. Germline-derived CDR1 and CDR2 are GTSNPN and SVGIG (reference sequence). This CDR3 region has 14 residues. CDR3 amino acids: CAWTQGHLNTEAFF. CDR3 sequence (DNA): TGTGCCTGGACCCAGGGACACCTGAACACTGAAGCTTTCTTT.

The chain carries TRBV29-1 and TRBJ2-7; 7 bases agree with TRBD1. Germline CDR1 and CDR2: SQVTM and ANQGSEA. Trimming at V came to 1 base and at J to 0 bases, leaving 9 bases not matched to a gene. CDR3 length equals 16 residues. The chain's CDR3 is CSVEVMRQGNSYEQYF. The CDR3 coding sequence is TGCAGCGTTGAAGTAATGAGACAGGGTAACTCCTACGAGCAGTACTTC.

V gene TRBV4-2 combines with J gene TRBJ2-3; 15 nucleotides agree with TRBD2. The junction had 5 bases not matched to a gene; V was cut back by 0 bases and J by 7 bases. The CDR3 length is 17 residues. CDR1 and CDR2 from the germline V gene are LGHNA and YNFKEQ. The CDR3: CASSQDWTSGGAHTQYF. The CDR3 region has the DNA TGTGCCAGCAGCCAAGATTGGACTAGCGGGGGGGCACATACGCAGTATTTT.

V is TRBV18 and J is TRBJ2-3; 7 bases match TRBD2. Germline values: CDR1 KGHSH, CDR2 LQKENI. The CDR3 has 16 amino acids. V lost 5 bases and J lost 0; bases outside the gene matches: 8. This CDR3 reads CASSALAEISTDTQYF. The CDR3 nucleotides are TGTGCCAGCTCAGCCCTAGCGGAGATTAGCACAGATACGCAGTATTTT.

This clonotype showed up just a few times. V is TRBV12-3 or TRBV12-4 and J is TRBJ2-5; the match to TRBD2 covers 12 bases. V lost 1 base and J lost 7; bases outside the gene matches: 7. The CDR3 covers 16 residues. CDR3 region: CASSLGLAGAGGTQYF. The CDR3 DNA reads as TGTGCCAGCAGTTTAGGACTAGCGGGAGCTGGTGGGACCCAGTACTTC.

This clonotype has only a few counts. The gene calls are TRBV5-1 and TRBJ1-1; D is unresolved. V lost 4 bases to trimming and J lost 1 base, with 8 bases between them. CDR1 is SGHRS and CDR2 is YFSETQ in the germline V gene. This CDR3 is built from 13 residues. The CDR3 DNA sequence: TGCGCCAGCAGCCATTCAAGGAACACTGAAGCTTTCTTT. Protein: CASSHSRNTEAFF.

V is TRBV20-1 and J is TRBJ2-7; 7 bases match TRBD1. The ends lost 6 bases at V and 4 bases at J; junction bases unmatched: 6. In germline, CDR1 is DFQATT, CDR2 SNEGSKA (reference sequence). The CDR3 runs to 12 residues. The CDR3 is CSAGQVIYEQYF. The CDR3 coding sequence is TGCAGTGCAGGACAGGTTATATACGAGCAGTACTTC.

This clonotype was counted a few times. V usage is TRBV12-3 or TRBV12-4 and J usage is TRBJ1-6, with a possible D match to TRBD1 (5 bases). The V end was cut by 2 bases, the J end by 8 bases, with 10 bases between. This CDR3 contains 14 residues. The CDR3 coding sequence is TGTGCCAGCAGTTTACAGGGCCTTGATTCACCCCTCCACTTT. This translates into CASSLQGLDSPLHF.

This clonotype was seen more than once but under ten times. CDR3 protein: CASSADLRETQYF. Here the CDR3 DNA reads TGTGCCAGCAGCGCCGACTTGAGGGAGACCCAGTACTTC. The chain has TRBV7-2 and TRBJ2-5, with no clear D. The germline V and J ends were trimmed by 5 bases and 5 bases, with 12 bases remaining between them. Germline CDR1 is SGHTA and CDR2 is FQGNSA. This CDR3 contains 13 residues.

This clonotype was detected ten times or more. This rearrangement joins TRBV9 to TRBJ2-7, with a tentative D call TRBD2 (7 bases). The V end lost 0 bases, the J end lost 3 bases, and 13 bases lay between the germline ends. This CDR3 region has 15 residues. From germline, CDR1 is SGDLS and CDR2 YYNGEE. The CDR3 protein is CASSVGGGRGYEQYF. For the CDR3, the DNA is TGTGCCAGCAGCGTAGGGGGGGGCAGAGGCTACGAGCAGTACTTC.

This rearrangement joins TRBV4-3 to TRBJ2-5; D call uncertain. The V gene lost 4 bases and the J gene lost 5 bases, with 11 bases spanning the gap. The CDR3 runs 13 residues. CDR1 and CDR2 from the germline V gene are LGHNA and YSLEER. CDR3 residues: CASSPQRRETQYF. The CDR3 DNA reads as TGCGCCAGCAGCCCGCAGAGACGTGAGACCCAGTACTTC.

The chain recombines TRBV9 with TRBJ2-1; 7 nucleotides line up with TRBD1. The germline V gene has CDR1 SGDLS and CDR2 YYNGEE. J lost 4 bases, V lost 3 bases, and 7 bases had no gene match. This CDR3 has 15 residues. The CDR3 protein is CASSESGTVYNEQFF. The CDR3 DNA reads as TGTGCCAGCAGCGAATCCGGGACAGTGTACAATGAGCAGTTCTTC.

The chain combines TRBV7-2 with TRBJ2-1; TRBD1 matches 9 bases. After removal of 4 bases from V and 15 bases from J, the junction contained 7 bases not matched to a gene. The CDR3 contains 12 residues. Germline CDR1 SGHTA, CDR2 FQGNSA. DNA of the CDR3: TGTGCCAGCAGCTCCCGGACAGGGGAACGGTTCTTC. It yields the protein CASSSRTGERFF.

This clonotype has only a few counts. The chain employs TRBV29-1 and TRBJ2-2; 7 bases match TRBD2. The ends lost 6 bases at V and 6 bases at J; junction bases unmatched: 4. Germline CDR1 and CDR2: SQVTM and ANQGSEA. The CDR3 runs 12 residues. The CDR3 sequence is CSVGGGPGELFF. CDR3 DNA sequence: TGCAGCGTGGGGGGGGGACCCGGGGAGCTGTTTTTT.